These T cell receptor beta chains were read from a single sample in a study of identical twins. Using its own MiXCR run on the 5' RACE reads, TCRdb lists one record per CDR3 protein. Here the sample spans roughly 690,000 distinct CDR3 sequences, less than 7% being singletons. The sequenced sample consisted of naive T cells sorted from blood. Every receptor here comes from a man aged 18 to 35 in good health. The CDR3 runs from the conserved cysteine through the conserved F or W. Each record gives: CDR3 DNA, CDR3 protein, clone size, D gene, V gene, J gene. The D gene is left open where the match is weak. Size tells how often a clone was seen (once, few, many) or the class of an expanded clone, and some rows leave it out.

DNA: TGTGCCAGCAGCCTACAAGGCGCTGAAGCTTTCTTT; CDR3: CASSLQGAEAFF; size: many; D: -; V: TRBV4-2; J: TRBJ1-1
DNA: TGCAGTGCTAACAGGGAGGTAGAGACCCAGTACTTC; CDR3: CSANREVETQYF; size: many; D: -; V: TRBV20-1; J: TRBJ2-5
DNA: TGTGCCAGCAGGGATTCCGGGACTAGCGGCACCGGGGAGCTGTTTTTT; CDR3: CASRDSGTSGTGELFF; size: many; D: TRBD2; V: TRBV7-2; J: TRBJ2-2
DNA: TGTGCCAGCAGCCAGGCTTGGGGACCTGAAGCTTTCTTT; CDR3: CASSQAWGPEAFF; size: many; D: -; V: TRBV11-2; J: TRBJ1-1
DNA: TGTGCCTGGAGTGTACTAGCGGGGGACACAGATACGCAGTATTTT; CDR3: CAWSVLAGDTDTQYF; size: -; D: TRBD2; V: TRBV30; J: TRBJ2-3
DNA: TGTGCCAGCTTCAAGAACAGGGGATCCTTCGAAGAGACCCAGTACTTC; CDR3: CASFKNRGSFEETQYF; size: -; D: TRBD1; V: TRBV2; J: TRBJ2-5
DNA: TGTGCCAGCAGTTTTGGGCTAGCGGGAGGACCCGGGGAGCTGTTTTTT; CDR3: CASSFGLAGGPGELFF; size: -; D: TRBD2; V: TRBV28; J: TRBJ2-2
DNA: TGTGCCAGCAGCTTAACTAGATCCAGCTACGAGCAGTACTTC; CDR3: CASSLTRSSYEQYF; size: -; D: -; V: TRBV7-2; J: TRBJ2-7
DNA: TGCGCCAGCAGCTTGTCTGAAGCAGATACGCAGTATTTT; CDR3: CASSLSEADTQYF; size: many; D: -; V: TRBV5-1; J: TRBJ2-3
DNA: TGTGCCAGCAGCCTGGAGGGGGGGACATCTGAAGCTTTCTTT; CDR3: CASSLEGGTSEAFF; size: many; D: -; V: TRBV12-3/TRBV12-4; J: TRBJ1-1
DNA: TGTGCCAGCAGGGGACAGGGGGTTGAGACCCAGTACTTC; CDR3: CASRGQGVETQYF; size: -; D: TRBD1; V: TRBV12-3/TRBV12-4; J: TRBJ2-5
DNA: TGTGCCAGCAGTGTAACGGTTACAGGGCTGCTTTACGAGCAGTACTTC; CDR3: CASSVTVTGLLYEQYF; size: many; D: -; V: TRBV5-5; J: TRBJ2-7
DNA: TGTGCCAGCAGCACACTAGCGAGTGAGACCCAGTACTTC; CDR3: CASSTLASETQYF; size: many; D: TRBD2; V: TRBV12-3/TRBV12-4; J: TRBJ2-5
DNA: TGCAGCTTCCACGGGGGCTCTGGAAACACCATATATTTT; CDR3: CSFHGGSGNTIYF; size: few; D: -; V: TRBV29-1; J: TRBJ1-3
DNA: TGCGCCAGCAGCATACCGACAGGGGCTGGCTACACCTTC; CDR3: CASSIPTGAGYTF; size: few; D: TRBD1; V: TRBV5-1; J: TRBJ1-2
DNA: TGTGCCAGCAGCATAACCCCCGGACTTCTCCAATACGAGCAGTACTTC; CDR3: CASSITPGLLQYEQYF; size: few; D: -; V: TRBV12-3/TRBV12-4; J: TRBJ2-7
DNA: TGTGCCAGCAGCTTAGAGGCTATTACCGGGGAGCTGTTTTTT; CDR3: CASSLEAITGELFF; size: many; D: -; V: TRBV11-2; J: TRBJ2-2
DNA: TGTGCTAGTGGTTTCTCTGGGGCCAACGTCCTGACTTTC; CDR3: CASGFSGANVLTF; size: many; D: -; V: TRBV12-5; J: TRBJ2-6
DNA: TGTGCCAGCAGCAAAGGAGGGGGCGGCTACACCTTC; CDR3: CASSKGGGGYTF; size: few; D: -; V: TRBV21-1; J: TRBJ1-2
DNA: TGTGCCAGCAGCCATGCTGGGACGGGCACTGAAGCTTTCTTT; CDR3: CASSHAGTGTEAFF; size: few; D: -; V: TRBV7-9; J: TRBJ1-1
DNA: TGTGCCACCAGTGAGCCCAGGGAAGGTAATGAGCAGTTCTTC; CDR3: CATSEPREGNEQFF; size: few; D: -; V: TRBV24-1; J: TRBJ2-1
DNA: TGTGCCAGCAGTTTATCTAGCGGGAGTGCGCTACGCTACGAGCAGTACTTC; CDR3: CASSLSSGSALRYEQYF; size: many; D: TRBD2; V: TRBV27; J: TRBJ2-7
DNA: TGTGCCAGCAGCCAGGGACTAGCGCACCTGTTCTTC; CDR3: CASSQGLAHLFF; size: -; D: TRBD2; V: TRBV3-1; J: TRBJ2-1
DNA: TGTGCCAGCAGCCAATATGGTCCCGGGACTAGCGGCACAGATACGCAGTATTTT; CDR3: CASSQYGPGTSGTDTQYF; size: -; D: TRBD2; V: TRBV4-2; J: TRBJ2-3